This T cell receptor beta chain stems from a study of shared clonotypes between healthy human individuals. Germline CDR1 is MNHEY and CDR2 is SVGAGI. V lost 7 bases and J 6 bases, leaving 19 bases between the germline ends. CDR3 size: 15 residues. Only in-frame clones appear in the TCRdb table, and some are missing; sequencing was by immunoSEQ multiplex PCR. The sample has approximately 530,000 clones; approximately 95% are singletons. The TCR sequence derives from a woman in her twenties or thirties in good health. Sequenced material: naive CD4+ T cells sorted from blood. Sample subset: CD45RA+ positively selected. V is TRBV6-5 and J is TRBJ1-5; possibly TRBD1 for D (5 bases). CDR3 DNA sequence: TGTGCCAGCATGGAGGCAGGGCGCTCCGGTCAGCCCCAGCATTTT. This sequence encodes CASMEAGRSGQPQHF.